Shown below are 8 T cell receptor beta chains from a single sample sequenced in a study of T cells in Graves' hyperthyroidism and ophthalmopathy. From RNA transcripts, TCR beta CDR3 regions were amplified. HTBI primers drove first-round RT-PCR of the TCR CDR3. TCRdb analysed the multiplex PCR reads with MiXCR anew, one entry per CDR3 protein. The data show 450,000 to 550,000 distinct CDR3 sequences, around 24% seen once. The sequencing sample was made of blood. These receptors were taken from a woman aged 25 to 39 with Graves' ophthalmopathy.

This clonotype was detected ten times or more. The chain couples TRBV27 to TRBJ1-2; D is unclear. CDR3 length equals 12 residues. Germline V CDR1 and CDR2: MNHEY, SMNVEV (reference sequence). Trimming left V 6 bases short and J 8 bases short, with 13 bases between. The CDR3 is CASSGSGKGYTF. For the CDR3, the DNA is TGTGCCAGCAGCGGGTCGGGTAAGGGCTACACCTTC.

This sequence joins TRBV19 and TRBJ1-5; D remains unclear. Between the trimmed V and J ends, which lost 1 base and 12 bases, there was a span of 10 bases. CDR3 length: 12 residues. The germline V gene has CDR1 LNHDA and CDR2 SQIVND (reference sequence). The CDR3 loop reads CASSIGYGVQHF. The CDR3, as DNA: TGTGCCAGTAGTATAGGGTACGGGGTCCAGCATTTT.

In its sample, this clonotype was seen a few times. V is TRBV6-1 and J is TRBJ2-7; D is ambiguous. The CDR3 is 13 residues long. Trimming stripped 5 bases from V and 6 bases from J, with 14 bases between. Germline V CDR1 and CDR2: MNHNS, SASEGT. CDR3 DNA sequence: TGTGCCAGCAGTCAGGTCAGCCTCGGCGAGCAGTACTTC. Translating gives CASSQVSLGEQYF.

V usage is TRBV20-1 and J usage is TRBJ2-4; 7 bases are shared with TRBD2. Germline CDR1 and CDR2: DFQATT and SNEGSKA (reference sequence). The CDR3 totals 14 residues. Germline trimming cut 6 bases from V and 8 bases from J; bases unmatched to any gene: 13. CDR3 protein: CSALPLGLGDIQYF. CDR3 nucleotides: TGCAGTGCCCTTCCCCTAGGACTAGGAGACATTCAGTACTTC.

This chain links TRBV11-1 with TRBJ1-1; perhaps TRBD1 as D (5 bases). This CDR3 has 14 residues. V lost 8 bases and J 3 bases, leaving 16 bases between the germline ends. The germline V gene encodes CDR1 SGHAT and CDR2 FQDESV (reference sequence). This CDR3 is CASGGYEGDTEAFF. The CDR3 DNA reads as TGTGCCAGCGGGGGGTACGAGGGAGACACTGAAGCTTTCTTT.

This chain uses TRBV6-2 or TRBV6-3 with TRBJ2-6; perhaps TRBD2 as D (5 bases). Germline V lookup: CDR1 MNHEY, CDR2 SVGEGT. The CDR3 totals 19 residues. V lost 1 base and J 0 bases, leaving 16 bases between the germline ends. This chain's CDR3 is CASSYYRGLGTSGANVLTF. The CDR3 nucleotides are TGTGCCAGCAGTTACTATCGGGGTTTGGGAACCTCTGGGGCCAACGTCCTGACTTTC.

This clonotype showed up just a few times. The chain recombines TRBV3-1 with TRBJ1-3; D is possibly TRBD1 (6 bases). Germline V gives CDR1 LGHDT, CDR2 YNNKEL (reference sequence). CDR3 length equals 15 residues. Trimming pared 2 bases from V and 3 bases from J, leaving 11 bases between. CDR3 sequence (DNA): TGTGCCAGCAGCCAAAGATCAGGGGATGGAAACACCATATATTTT. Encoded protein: CASSQRSGDGNTIYF.

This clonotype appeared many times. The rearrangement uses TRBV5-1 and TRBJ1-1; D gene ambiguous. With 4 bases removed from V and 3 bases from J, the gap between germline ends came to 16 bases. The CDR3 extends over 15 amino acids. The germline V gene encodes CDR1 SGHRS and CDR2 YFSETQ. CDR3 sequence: CASSVGWGLDTEAFF. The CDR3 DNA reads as TGCGCCAGCAGCGTGGGTTGGGGATTAGACACTGAAGCTTTCTTT.